This paragraph reports one T cell receptor (beta chain). This record belongs to a study of blood T cell repertoires in COVID-19. In the study overall: Donors in the United States, Italy and Spain gave samples during acute or convalescent COVID-19. Nucleic acid was either cDNA or gDNA, and it came from T cells, B-cell-depleted T cells, or PBMCs.

Per the original methods: Amplification with reference gene primers provided the estimates of nucleated cell counts. Some clones are missing from TCRdb's copy, which holds only in-frame ones; the method was immunoSEQ multiplex PCR. V and J calls plus clone size are reproduced from that table; the DNA served to infer D and trimming. The top ten hold about 4% of the sample, which has 200,000 to 300,000 clones, roughly 86% seen once. This CDR3 region has 13 residues. CDR1 SGDLS and CDR2 YYNGEE come from the germline V gene. Trimming took 0 bases from V and 14 from J; bases not matched to a gene: 6. Sequencing used peripheral blood. This TCR derives from a man aged 50 to 60 with acute or convalescent COVID-19. The V gene is TRBV9, the J gene TRBJ2-3, with 10 bases fitting TRBD2. The CDR3 DNA is TGTGCCAGCAGCGTAGGAGCGGGGGGGCTGCTGTATTTT. It yields the protein CASSVGAGGLLYF. Looking up the rest from reference TRBV9 and TRBJ2-3 gives the full variable domain: DSGVTQTPKHLITATGQRVTLRCSPRSGDLSVYWYQQSLDQGLQFLIQYYNGEERAKGNILERFSAQQFPDLHSELNLSSLELGDSALYFCASSVGAGGLLYFGPGTRLTVL.